Listed below are T cell receptor beta chains from one sample, sequenced in a study of vaccination effects on CD4 cells after COVID-19. Data came from immunoSEQ multiplex PCR; TCRdb stores just in-frame clones and leaves some out. The table shows roughly 27,000 clones, with 83% occurring only once. Their antigens are not known. Sequences were derived from CD4+ T cells from PBMCs cultured with HCoV-NL63 spike peptides, sampled after COVID-19 vaccination. Receptors were obtained from a human donor who received a COVID-19 vaccine. Some clones in this sample may be carry-over from other donors' samples. CDR3s leave out the opening cysteine and the closing phenylalanine or tryptophan.

TRBJ1-2 TRBV5-6 ASSLNYPSLNYGYT
TRBJ2-5 TRBV4-1 ASSQKDRPATQY
TRBJ2-5 TRBV9 ASGRELRETQY
TRBJ1-3 TRBV5-5 ASSHRAGSSGNTIY
TRBJ2-2 TRBV2 ASGGQGRTGELF
TRBJ2-2 TRBV24-1 ATSKQDRVSGELF
TRBJ1-1 TRBV6-2/TRBV6-3 ASSYLWGTEAF
TRBJ2-2 TRBV4-1 ASSQDPGELF
TRBJ2-2 TRBV5-1 ASSLQGPTGELF
TRBJ1-2 TRBV29-1 SAGGQSGYGYT
TRBJ1-4 TRBV9 ASSPAWPVANEKLF
TRBJ1-4 TRBV27 ASSFGWGTNEKLF
TRBJ2-3 TRBV9 ASTPNTGHSTDTQY
TRBJ2-1 TRBV4-1 ASSLQNGGSYNEQF
TRBJ2-3 TRBV18 ASSPQLKGGTDTQY
TRBJ2-5 TRBV11-1 ASSPRETQY
TRBJ1-1 TRBV6-6 ASSYRRTEAF
TRBJ2-5 TRBV5-8 ASTLGGTGGETQY
TRBJ1-4 TRBV6-1 ASSERGSGNEKLF
TRBJ1-3 TRBV19 ASSITPSSGNTIY
TRBJ2-3 TRBV11-3 ASSLAGGGTDTQY
TRBJ1-1 TRBV18 ASSWERDTEAF
TRBJ1-1 TRBV20-1 SASYSGSSGTEAF
TRBJ2-5 TRBV12-3/TRBV12-4 ASSNTGGETQY
TRBJ1-6 TRBV4-1 ASSQVGGPTDSPLH
TRBJ2-3 TRBV5-1 ASSGTSVSTDTQY
TRBJ2-2 TRBV5-4 ASSTGVATGELF
TRBJ1-2 TRBV3-1/TRBV3-2 ASRSQGGYGYT
TRBJ2-5 TRBV18 ASSPQVQETQY
TRBJ1-2 TRBV30 AWSPGLANYGYT
TRBJ1-1 TRBV6-5 ASSQDRAGTEAF
TRBJ2-1 TRBV24-1 ATSDLNRVFNEQF
TRBJ1-2 TRBV18 ASSPRQGESYGYT
TRBJ1-1 TRBV7-2 ASSRYLNTEAF
TRBJ2-3 TRBV19 ATGLAGAGDTQY
TRBJ2-5 TRBV6-5 ASRRTGFRETQY
TRBJ2-5 TRBV6-4 ASSDLSLLETQY
TRBJ1-1 TRBV18 ASSPSDVRGYQAF
TRBJ1-2 TRBV7-3 ASSGQASYGYT
TRBJ2-2 TRBV11-3 ASSSVVGAGELF
TRBJ1-5 TRBV28 ASSSNEDRYSNQPQH
TRBJ1-4 TRBV28 ASSLSGQGLKLF
TRBJ1-6 TRBV25-1 ASRGTGGSSYNSPLH
TRBJ1-4 TRBV6-1 ASSATGQGFNEKLF
TRBJ2-3 TRBV10-1 AGFTDTQY
TRBJ2-1 TRBV9 ASSVVDRYEQF
TRBJ2-5 TRBV9 ASSVEGLPGEETQY
TRBJ1-3 TRBV5-4 ASSQGSGNTIY
TRBJ2-2 TRBV2 ASRAGGGTGELF
TRBJ1-2 TRBV5-6 ASSSRLTGLGGYT
TRBJ2-3 TRBV9 ASSVQSGVTDTQY